This is a list of T cell receptor beta chains from one sample in a study of cytomegalovirus exposure and HLA in healthy donors. The method was immunoSEQ multiplex PCR; TCRdb's version includes in-frame clones alone and lacks a portion of them. Here the sample spans about 97,000 clones, over 60% being singletons. The sequencing input was PBMCs. The origin of the receptors is a male donor in good health and CMV-seropositive. Each CDR3 is given with its conserved first and last residue. The D gene is left open where the match is weak. Clone size is shown for a subset of rows, as once, few, many or a class of expanded clone.

clone_size j_call v_call d_call cdr3_aa cdr3_nt
. TRBJ1-5 TRBV6-6 . CASLSGVNQPQHF TGTGCCAGCCTTTCGGGAGTAAATCAGCCCCAGCATTTT
. TRBJ2-7 TRBV18 . CASSPITKNEQYF TGTGCCAGCTCACCAATTACTAAGAACGAGCAGTACTTC
. TRBJ2-2 TRBV28 TRBD1 CASSLRDRGSPGELFF TGTGCCAGCAGTTTGCGGGACAGGGGCTCCCCCGGGGAGCTGTTTTTT
. TRBJ2-3 TRBV28 . CASSLPPGGTPSTDTQYF TGTGCCAGCAGTCTCCCCCCGGGCGGGACCCCAAGCACAGATACGCAGTATTTT
. TRBJ2-6 TRBV7-9 . CASSLGETGANVLTF TGTGCCAGCAGCCTAGGAGAGACTGGGGCCAACGTCCTGACTTTC
once TRBJ2-1 TRBV28 TRBD2 CASSLLLTSGRAGEQFF TGTGCCAGCAGTTTACTCTTGACTAGCGGGAGGGCGGGTGAGCAGTTCTTC
. TRBJ1-2 TRBV29-1 TRBD1 CSVDAGTGHINYGYTF TGCAGCGTTGATGCCGGGACAGGGCATATAAACTATGGCTACACCTTC
few TRBJ1-2 TRBV6-1 . CASSSDSGYGYTF TGTGCCAGCAGTTCAGATTCAGGGTATGGCTACACCTTC
. TRBJ2-5 TRBV7-2 TRBD2 CASRRTSGSKGETQYF TGTGCCAGCAGAAGGACTAGCGGGAGCAAGGGCGAGACCCAGTACTTC
. TRBJ2-3 TRBV19 TRBD1 CASSLGQSTDTQYF TGTGCCAGTAGCTTGGGACAGAGCACAGATACGCAGTATTTT
. TRBJ1-6 TRBV9 . CASSVGQSKNNSPLHF TGTGCCAGCAGCGTAGGACAAAGCAAAAATAATTCACCCCTCCACTTT
. TRBJ2-3 TRBV7-3 . CASSTPSASTDTQYF TGTGCCAGCAGCACCCCTAGCGCAAGCACAGATACGCAGTATTTT
. TRBJ2-5 TRBV5-1 TRBD1 CASSLNRGRRVETQYF TGCGCCAGCAGTTTAAACAGGGGGCGTAGGGTCGAGACCCAGTACTTC
. TRBJ2-7 TRBV21-1 . CASSKGNSTADPSGYEQYF TGTGCCAGCAGCAAGGGTAATAGCACGGCAGACCCAAGCGGATACGAGCAGTACTTC
. TRBJ2-5 TRBV28 TRBD2 CASSPLLVAGGGETQYF TGTGCCAGCAGCCCCCTCTTGGTAGCGGGAGGGGGAGAGACCCAGTACTTC
few TRBJ2-7 TRBV4-3 . CASSQVIASSYEQYF TGCGCCAGCAGCCAAGTTATAGCCAGCTCCTACGAGCAGTACTTC
. TRBJ1-1 TRBV7-3 TRBD1 CATKRGPDTEAFF TGTGCCACCAAGAGGGGGCCTGACACTGAAGCTTTCTTT
. TRBJ2-7 TRBV19 TRBD2 CASSMGGSGSSYEQYF TGTGCCAGTAGTATGGGTGGTAGCGGGAGCTCCTACGAGCAGTACTTC
. TRBJ1-1 TRBV25-1 . CASSDPGDILRAFF TGTGCCAGCAGTGACCCAGGGGACATCCTAAGAGCTTTCTTT
. TRBJ1-2 TRBV28 . CASRYRDGYTF TGTGCCAGCAGGTACAGAGATGGCTACACCTTC
. TRBJ1-3 TRBV6-6 . CASSYRANTIYF TGTGCCAGCAGTTACCGAGCAAACACCATATATTTT
. TRBJ2-7 TRBV28 TRBD1 CASSPGTGAHYEQYF TGTGCCAGCAGTCCCGGCACAGGGGCGCACTACGAGCAGTACTTC
. TRBJ2-5 TRBV7-9 . CASSSLGVTQYF TGTGCCAGCAGCTCCCTAGGGGTGACCCAGTACTTC
. TRBJ1-2 TRBV11-2 TRBD1 CASSGRTGQGYGYTF TGTGCCAGCAGCGGACGGACAGGGCAGGGGTATGGCTACACCTTC
. TRBJ2-1 TRBV19 . CASSIPTVQGREQFF TGTGCCAGTAGTATCCCGACAGTTCAAGGGCGGGAGCAGTTCTTC
once TRBJ2-7 TRBV6-5 TRBD1 CASSNGQGWNEQYF TGTGCCAGCAGTAATGGACAGGGGTGGAACGAGCAGTACTTC
. TRBJ2-7 TRBV10-1 . CASSERGGRFGEQYF TGCGCCAGCAGTGAGAGGGGGGGCAGGTTTGGCGAGCAGTACTTC
once TRBJ2-7 TRBV7-6 . CASSLEQAPYEQYF TGTGCCAGCAGCTTAGAACAGGCCCCCTACGAGCAGTACTTC
. TRBJ2-7 TRBV9 TRBD1 CASSQTTGTGGQEQYF TGTGCCAGCAGTCAGACGACCGGGACAGGGGGTCAAGAGCAGTACTTC
few TRBJ2-3 TRBV5-4 TRBD2 CASSPRAGGLTDTQYF TGTGCCAGCAGTCCCCGAGCGGGAGGACTCACAGATACGCAGTATTTT
. TRBJ2-7 TRBV11-3 TRBD1 CASSLGQTYEQYF TGTGCCAGCAGCTTGGGACAGACCTACGAGCAGTACTTC
. TRBJ2-1 TRBV10-3 TRBD1 CAIRTGTGGGEQFF TGTGCCATCAGAACCGGGACAGGGGGCGGAGAGCAGTTCTTC
. TRBJ2-1 TRBV4-1 . CASSQDLTGSYNEQFF TGCGCCAGCAGCCAAGATCTCACAGGCTCCTACAATGAGCAGTTCTTC
. TRBJ2-7 TRBV11-2 . CASSQSSYEQYF TGTGCCTCGAGCCAAAGCTCCTACGAGCAGTACTTC
. TRBJ2-1 TRBV6-1 TRBD2 CASRPGTSGIIEQFF TGTGCCAGCAGACCTGGGACTAGTGGGATAATTGAGCAGTTCTTC
. TRBJ2-1 TRBV7-2 TRBD2 CASSLGTSGSNEQFF TGTGCCAGCAGCTTAGGGACTAGCGGGAGCAATGAGCAGTTCTTC
. TRBJ2-2 TRBV9 TRBD1 CASSVRGQGGFSGPNTGELFF TGTGCCAGCAGCGTACGGGGACAGGGGGGATTCAGCGGACCGAACACCGGGGAGCTGTTTTTT
. TRBJ2-7 TRBV19 . CASSSTGEQYF TGTGCCAGTAGTTCGACGGGGGAGCAGTACTTC
. TRBJ2-2 TRBV9 TRBD1 CASSGTGAGELFF TGTGCCAGCAGCGGGACAGGGGCAGGGGAGCTGTTTTTT
once TRBJ2-2 TRBV2 . CASKDRANTGELFF TGTGCCAGCAAGGACAGAGCGAACACCGGGGAGCTGTTTTTT
. TRBJ2-3 TRBV21-1 . CASSNGQPTDTQYF TGTGCCAGCAGCAATGGGCAGCCCACAGATACGCAGTATTTT
. TRBJ2-3 TRBV18 . CASSPLQGSSTDTQYF TGTGCCAGCTCACCCCTACAGGGCTCTAGCACAGATACGCAGTATTTT
. TRBJ2-2 TRBV29-1 . CSATSSAGTGELFF TGCAGCGCCACTAGCAGCGCGGGGACCGGGGAGCTGTTTTTT
few TRBJ2-2 TRBV7-2 . CASSLGGHRSGELFF TGTGCCAGCAGCTTAGGCGGGCATCGCTCCGGGGAGCTGTTTTTT
few TRBJ2-3 TRBV29-1 TRBD2 CSAARGSGSTDTQYF TGCAGCGCAGCTAGGGGTAGCGGGAGCACAGATACGCAGTATTTT
. TRBJ1-5 TRBV7-2 . CASTAGIWMDQPQHF TGTGCCAGTACCGCAGGGATTTGGATGGATCAGCCCCAGCATTTT
few TRBJ1-2 TRBV28 . CASIGSGIYGYTF TGTGCCAGCATCGGTTCGGGTATCTATGGCTACACCTTC
. TRBJ2-5 TRBV15 . CATSRYQETQYF TGTGCCACCAGCAGATATCAAGAGACCCAGTACTTC
. TRBJ1-1 TRBV23-1 . CARSKDPGDNTEAFF TGCGCCAGATCGAAAGACCCGGGGGACAACACTGAAGCTTTCTTT
. TRBJ2-2 TRBV5-1 TRBD2 CASSSLEVAGVFTGELFF TGCGCCAGCAGCTCTCTGGAGGTAGCGGGAGTTTTCACCGGGGAGCTGTTTTTT
. TRBJ2-3 TRBV12-5 TRBD2 CASGLVLQRESPDTQYF TGTGCTAGTGGTTTGGTACTTCAGCGGGAGTCGCCAGATACGCAGTATTTT
. TRBJ2-5 TRBV20-1 . CSASFQETQYF TGCAGTGCCTCGTTCCAAGAGACCCAGTACTTC
. TRBJ1-4 TRBV2 . CAGGGESATNEKLFF TGTGCCGGCGGAGGGGAGTCGGCAACTAATGAAAAACTGTTTTTT
few TRBJ2-3 TRBV9 TRBD2 CASSVGGGGDTQYF TGTGCCAGCAGCGTAGGCGGGGGGGGAGATACGCAGTATTTT
. TRBJ2-3 TRBV18 . CASSPLTGDTDTQYF TGTGCCAGCTCACCATTGACAGGCGACACAGATACGCAGTATTTT
. TRBJ1-5 TRBV4-1 . CASSRVDTGNQPQHF TGCGCCAGCAGCCGAGTCGACACCGGCAATCAGCCCCAGCATTTT
once TRBJ1-2 TRBV2 TRBD1 CASIKGRGQGAHYGYTF TGTGCCAGCATTAAGGGAAGAGGACAGGGGGCCCACTATGGCTACACCTTC
. TRBJ2-2 TRBV28 . CASSPSDRSTGELFF TGTGCCAGCAGTCCTTCAGACAGGAGCACCGGGGAGCTGTTTTTT
. TRBJ1-3 TRBV18 . CASSHRGPSSSGNTIYF TGTGCCAGCTCACATAGAGGGCCGTCGAGCTCTGGAAACACCATATATTTT